This T cell receptor beta chain was sequenced during a study of T cell responses to AZD1222 COVID-19 vaccine. A remark on this clone: Its antigen is unidentified.

Method: immunoSEQ multiplex PCR; TCRdb's copy keeps in-frame clones and lacks some. In the table there are approximately 80,000 clones, 80% to 90% of which are singletons. Study-wide findings and caveats: Targeting of unmutated variant regions was reportedly seen in nearly half of spike-specific TCRs.

The material was peripheral blood, obtained 28 days after the second AZD1222 dose. This sequence was found in an adult who received the AZD1222 COVID-19 vaccine.

The CDR3 loop is CSSNYGYTF. CDR3 DNA sequence: TGCAGTTCTAACTATGGCTACACCTTC. This sequence joins TRBV20-1 and TRBJ1-2; no clear D gene. V gave up 8 bases and J gave up 0 bases, with 1 base separating them. Germline V gene data show CDR1 as DFQATT and CDR2 as SNEGSKA (reference sequence). The CDR3 spans 9 residues.